This passage covers 2 T cell receptor beta chains from one sample sequenced in a study of blood T cell repertoires in COVID-19. Clones were sequenced by immunoSEQ multiplex PCR, and TCRdb holds only the in-frame ones, with some missing. The repertoire has about 160,000 clones, around 82% of them found once; the top ten carry approximately 18%. The material sequenced was PBMCs or T cells enriched from blood (not recorded which). These receptor sequences come from a man in his 60s who had recovered from COVID-19.

V is TRBV11-3 and J is TRBJ2-2, with 9 bases that match TRBD1. V lost 0 bases to trimming and J lost 5 bases; unmatched junction nucleotides: 4. This CDR3 is 16 amino acids long. The germline CDR1 and CDR2 sequences are SGHNT and YENEEA. The DNA for the CDR3 is TGTGCCAGCAGCTTAGATCGGGACAGGGCGACCGGGGAGCTGTTTTTT. It yields the protein CASSLDRDRATGELFF.

CDR3 in DNA: TGTGCCAGCAGCTCACGGGCCTCGGGGGGCTACGAGCAGTACTTC. Translation gives CASSSRASGGYEQYF. The chain combines TRBV5-4 with TRBJ2-7; 7 bases align to TRBD2. V dropped 3 bases and J dropped 3; count of bases not matched to a gene: 9. In germline, CDR1 is SGHNT, CDR2 YYREEE (reference sequence). The CDR3 contains 15 residues.